The 32 T cell receptor beta chains below come from one sample, sequenced in a study of blood T cell repertoires in COVID-19. Clones were sequenced by immunoSEQ multiplex PCR, and TCRdb holds only the in-frame ones, with some missing. In the table there are around 400,000 clones, about nine tenths of which are singletons. The material sequenced was PBMCs or T cells enriched from blood (not recorded which). These receptors were collected from a woman under 40 who had recovered from COVID-19.

This chain joins TRBV19 and TRBJ2-2; 9 bases line up with TRBD2. Per germline, CDR1 LNHDA and CDR2 SQIVND (reference sequence). V lost 3 bases, J lost 8 bases, and 10 bases stayed unmatched. This CDR3 is 16 amino acids long. The CDR3 nucleotides are TGTGCCAGTAGTATTCCAGCGGGAGGCTTTTTGGGGGAGCTGTTTTTT. Encoded protein: CASSIPAGGFLGELFF. The complete variable domain, with remaining parts taken from reference TRBV19 and TRBJ2-2, reads DGGITQSPKYLFRKEGQNVTLSCEQNLNHDAMYWYRQDPGQGLRLIYYSQIVNDFQKGDIAEGYSVSREKKESFPLTVTSAQKNPTAFYLCASSIPAGGFLGELFFGEGSRLTVL.

The chain uses TRBV5-1 and TRBJ1-1; tentative D call: TRBD1 (6 bases). Trimming removed 0 bases from V and 6 bases from J, with 18 bases in between. The CDR3 is 16 residues long. CDR1 and CDR2 from the germline V gene are SGHRS and YFSETQ. The CDR3, as DNA: TGCGCCAGCAGCTTGGGACAGGAACTCTTTCGGCCTGAAGCTTTCTTT. Translation: CASSLGQELFRPEAFF.

This chain connects TRBV12-3 or TRBV12-4 to TRBJ2-3, with a weak D call TRBD2 (5 bases). V lost 6 bases, J lost 4 bases, and 11 bases lay in between. The CDR3 consists of 13 residues. The CDR3 DNA is TGTGCCAGCAGCCGGGGTAGTCCAGATACGCAGTATTTT. This sequence encodes CASSRGSPDTQYF.

The genes are TRBV7-6 and TRBJ2-7; a possible D gene is TRBD2 (6 bases). V shed 5 bases and J shed 3 bases, with 17 bases lying between them. The germline CDR1 and CDR2 sequences are SGHVS and FNYEAQ. This CDR3 region has 15 residues. The CDR3 loop reads CASSPRGSRFYEQYF. The CDR3 DNA follows: TGTGCCAGCAGCCCTCGGGGGTCTAGGTTCTACGAGCAGTACTTC.

The V call is TRBV6-5, the J call TRBJ1-5; 8 bases are a match to TRBD1. Germline loops: CDR1 MNHEY, CDR2 SVGAGI. The V gene end was trimmed by 4 bases and the J gene end by 4 bases; junction bases not matched to a gene: 3. The length of the CDR3 is 14 residues. CDR3 coding DNA: TGTGCCAGCAGTTCACGACAGGGGAATCAGCCCCAGCATTTT. It translates to CASSSRQGNQPQHF.

This sequence joins TRBV5-1 and TRBJ2-7; D is possibly TRBD1 (5 bases). V lost 0 bases, J lost 3 bases, and 10 bases lay in between. The CDR3 length is 14 residues. CDR1 and CDR2 from the germline V gene are SGHRS and YFSETQ. The CDR3 DNA follows: TGCGCCAGCAGCTTGGGTCAGGGCGGCTACGAGCAGTACTTC. Translating it yields CASSLGQGGYEQYF.

The chain joins TRBV5-4 to TRBJ2-1, with 7 bases fitting TRBD2. CDR1 and CDR2 from the germline V gene are SGHNT and YYREEE (reference sequence). After removal of 4 bases from V and 5 bases from J, the junction contained 12 bases not matched to a gene. The CDR3 runs to 16 residues. The CDR3 DNA reads TGTGCCAGCAGCCCTATAGCACAAACTAGCGACAATGAGCAGTTCTTC. It codes for CASSPIAQTSDNEQFF.

The chain couples TRBV6-5 to TRBJ1-1, with 9 bases fitting TRBD1. Losses at the gene ends were 6 bases for V and 6 bases for J; bases not matched to a gene: 5. CDR1 is MNHEY and CDR2 is SVGAGI in the germline V gene. The CDR3 loop spans 13 amino acids. The CDR3 sequence: CASRDRGHPEAFF. The CDR3 nucleotides are TGTGCCAGCAGGGACAGGGGTCACCCTGAAGCTTTCTTT.

V usage is TRBV5-4 and J usage is TRBJ2-4, with TRBD1 as a possible D gene (5 bases). Germline V lookup: CDR1 SGHNT, CDR2 YYREEE (reference sequence). Trimming removed 2 bases at V and 0 bases at J, with 15 bases between. The CDR3 spans 17 residues. The DNA of the CDR3 is TGTGCCAGCAGCTTACAGACAGCGAACTTAGCCAAAAACATTCAGTACTTC. Protein sequence: CASSLQTANLAKNIQYF.

This chain joins TRBV10-1 and TRBJ2-7; tentatively, D is TRBD2 (6 bases). Trimming removed 2 bases at V and 2 bases at J, with 10 bases between. This CDR3 has 14 residues. Per the germline V gene, CDR1 is WNHNN and CDR2 is SYGVQD (reference sequence). The CDR3 sequence is CASSEGDLTYEQYF. CDR3 DNA: TGCGCCAGCAGTGAGGGGGACTTAACCTACGAGCAGTACTTC.

The rearrangement links TRBV2 to TRBJ1-2; TRBD1 matches 7 bases. The CDR3 has 15 amino acids. From germline, CDR1 is SNHLY and CDR2 FYNNEI. J gave up 4 bases and V 4 bases, and 9 bases lay outside the gene matches. The CDR3 DNA follows: TGTGCCAGCAGTGCCCCGACAGGGCTGGCCTATGGCTACACCTTC. Translation: CASSAPTGLAYGYTF.

The genes are TRBV6-2 or TRBV6-3 and TRBJ1-5, with 7 bases aligning to TRBD1. The CDR3 contains 14 residues. The germline V gene has CDR1 MNHEY and CDR2 SVGEGT. V was clipped by 6 bases and J by 2 bases; unmatched bases: 4. The CDR3 reads CASRPGTGNQPQHF. CDR3 coding DNA: TGTGCCAGCAGACCTGGGACAGGCAATCAGCCCCAGCATTTT.

The V call is TRBV2, the J call TRBJ2-5, with D hard to call. Trimming took 3 bases from V and 2 from J, leaving 10 bases between them. The CDR3 consists of 14 residues. CDR1 is SNHLY and CDR2 is FYNNEI in the germline V gene. Written as DNA, the CDR3 is TGTGCCAGCAGTGAGGGCAATATTCAAGAGACCCAGTACTTC. It yields the protein CASSEGNIQETQYF.

The rearrangement joins TRBV5-4 to TRBJ2-5; maybe TRBD2 (5 bases). This CDR3 has 14 amino acids. The germline CDR1 and CDR2 sequences are SGHNT and YYREEE (reference sequence). V was trimmed by 1 base and J by 1 base, leaving 8 bases between them. The CDR3 bases are TGTGCCAGCAGCTTGCAGCTAGCCCAAGAGACCCAGTACTTC. Amino acids: CASSLQLAQETQYF.

The chain uses TRBV19 and TRBJ1-4; D call uncertain. Trimming shortened V by 6 bases and J by 4 bases, and 12 bases separated the two germline ends. Germline lookup yields CDR1 LNHDA and CDR2 SQIVND (reference sequence). The CDR3 loop spans 14 amino acids. CDR3 bases: TGTGCCAGTAGCCCCGTCGGAGATAATGAAAAACTGTTTTTT. This translates into CASSPVGDNEKLFF.

The chain couples TRBV30 to TRBJ2-1, with a possible D match to TRBD1 (7 bases). CDR1 and CDR2 from the germline V gene are GTSNPN and SVGIG (reference sequence). The CDR3 contains 13 residues. Trimming took off 6 bases at V and 10 bases at J, with 19 bases between the two ends. This chain's CDR3 is CACDSQGGFEQFF. DNA for the CDR3: TGTGCCTGTGACTCGCAGGGGGGATTCGAGCAGTTCTTC.

The J gene is TRBJ2-1, the V gene TRBV5-1; 10 positions match TRBD1. V lost 4 bases, J lost 7 bases, and 8 bases stayed unmatched. From germline, CDR1 is SGHRS and CDR2 YFSETQ. CDR3 length: 15 residues. In DNA form, the CDR3 reads TGCGCCAGCAGCACCGGGACAGGGGTATGGAATGAGCAGTTCTTC. It is translated as CASSTGTGVWNEQFF.

V is TRBV6-2 or TRBV6-3 and J is TRBJ1-4; 7 bases align to TRBD1. The CDR3 sequence is 16 residues long. V shed 4 bases and J 0 bases; nucleotides not matched to a gene: 5. Germline-derived CDR1 and CDR2 are MNHEY and SVGEGT. The DNA for the CDR3 is TGTGCCAGCAGTTCCCCAGACAGGGCAACTAATGAAAAACTGTTTTTT. Protein: CASSSPDRATNEKLFF.

This chain joins TRBV9 and TRBJ1-1; possibly TRBD1 for D (5 bases). V was clipped by 0 bases and J by 7 bases, with 13 bases between them. The CDR3 covers 14 residues. CDR1 and CDR2 (germline): SGDLS, YYNGEE. In DNA, the CDR3 is TGTGCCAGCAGCGTAGGGGGCCCGTCCTATGAAGCTTTCTTT. It translates to CASSVGGPSYEAFF.

The sample holds a few counts of this clone. The CDR3 sequence is CASSYGAVQFYNEQFF. DNA for the CDR3: TGTGCCAGCAGTTACGGGGCAGTCCAATTTTACAATGAGCAGTTCTTC. This chain connects TRBV6-5 to TRBJ2-1, with a weak D call TRBD1 (5 bases). The CDR3 runs 16 residues. The V gene lost 2 bases and the J gene lost 4 bases, with 15 bases spanning the gap. From germline, CDR1 is MNHEY and CDR2 SVGAGI.

CDR3 coding DNA: TGTGCCAGCAGCTTTTTAGGAGGTGAAGCTTTCTTT. This sequence encodes CASSFLGGEAFF. The chain joins TRBV7-8 to TRBJ1-1; D unclear. Trimming pared 3 bases from V and 7 bases from J, leaving 9 bases between. Germline V CDR1 and CDR2: SGHVS, FQNEAQ. This CDR3 has 12 residues. The complete variable domain, with remaining parts taken from reference TRBV7-8 and TRBJ1-1, reads GAGVSQSPRYKVAKRGQDVALRCDPISGHVSLFWYQQALGQGPEFLTYFQNEAQLDKSGLPSDRFFAERPEGSVSTLKIQRTQQEDSAVYLCASSFLGGEAFFGQGTRLTVV.

V and J are TRBV10-1 and TRBJ1-1; D is unresolved. Germline V lookup: CDR1 WNHNN, CDR2 SYGVQD (reference sequence). This CDR3 is 13 amino acids long. The ends were cut back, 5 bases at V and 4 bases at J, with 11 bases in the middle. The CDR3 reads CASSSREGTEAFF. CDR3 DNA: TGCGCCAGCAGTAGCCGTGAGGGCACTGAAGCTTTCTTT.

V is TRBV6-1 and J is TRBJ2-1; tentative D call: TRBD1 (5 bases). V was clipped by 0 bases and J by 6 bases, with 15 bases between them. Germline V gives CDR1 MNHNS, CDR2 SASEGT. The CDR3 has 16 amino acids. The CDR3, as DNA: TGTGCCAGCAGTGAAGCGGTAGGAGACAGTGGCAATGAGCAGTTCTTC. This gives the protein CASSEAVGDSGNEQFF.

The chain is built from TRBV5-6 and TRBJ2-7; TRBD1 might be the D (5 bases). This CDR3 comprises 13 residues. The V gene's germline CDR1 is SGHDT and CDR2 YYEEEE. Between the trimmed V and J ends, which lost 2 bases and 7 bases, there was a span of 13 bases. DNA for the CDR3: TGTGCCAGCAGCTTAGCAGGGCACGGAGAGCAGTACTTC. As protein: CASSLAGHGEQYF.

The CDR3: CASSFGLDQPQHF. The DNA of the CDR3 is TGTGCCAGCAGCTTCGGGTTAGACCAGCCCCAGCATTTT. V is TRBV7-9 and J is TRBJ1-5; D remains unclear. CDR3 size: 13 residues. Germline V gene data show CDR1 as SEHNR and CDR2 as FQNEAQ (reference sequence). Trimming took off 3 bases at V and 7 bases at J, with 10 bases between the two ends.

V is TRBV6-2 or TRBV6-3 and J is TRBJ2-7; 14 bases map to TRBD2. Germline assignment: CDR1 MNHEY and CDR2 SVGEGT. Trimming removed 5 bases from V and 6 bases from J; junction bases left unmatched: 6. The CDR3 sequence is 15 residues long. CDR3 DNA sequence: TGTGCCAGCAGTGTGACGGGACTAGCGGGGGTCGAGCAGTACTTC. This codes for CASSVTGLAGVEQYF.

Points on this clone: Other nucleotide sequences in the sample specify the same CDR3. The chain uses TRBV18 and TRBJ2-5; D gene unclear. Trimming took off 6 bases at V and 2 bases at J, with 4 bases between the two ends. Germline loops: CDR1 KGHSH, CDR2 LQKENI. The CDR3 totals 11 residues. DNA of the CDR3: TGTGCCAGCTCCCCGCAAGAGACCCAGTACTTC. It yields the protein CASSPQETQYF.

V gene TRBV11-2 combines with J gene TRBJ1-2, with 9 positions matching TRBD1. Germline V gives CDR1 SGHAT, CDR2 FQNNGV. The CDR3 runs 14 residues. The V gene end was trimmed by 5 bases and the J gene end by 3 bases; junction bases not matched to a gene: 4. CDR3: CASSPTGGYYGYTF. In DNA, the CDR3 is TGTGCCAGCAGCCCGACAGGGGGTTACTATGGCTACACCTTC.

The chain employs TRBV2 and TRBJ1-5, with D unclear. Germline CDR1 and CDR2: SNHLY and FYNNEI. The V end lost 2 bases, the J end lost 1 base, and 12 bases lay between the germline ends. There are 16 residues in the CDR3. CDR3 nucleotides: TGTGCCAGCAGTGAACTAGCGGGGATAAGCAATCAGCCCCAGCATTTT. As protein: CASSELAGISNQPQHF.

In this sample, this clone turned up a few times. The same CDR3 is also encoded by other DNA sequences in this sample. V and J are TRBV6-6 and TRBJ1-5; 8 nucleotides agree with TRBD1. This CDR3 spans 14 amino acids. Germline lookup yields CDR1 MNHNY and CDR2 SVGAGI (reference sequence). V trimming: 3 bases; J trimming: 6 bases; junction bases outside the gene matches: 4. DNA for the CDR3: TGTGCCAGCAGTTATGGACAGGGAGGTCAGCCCCAGCATTTT. Protein sequence: CASSYGQGGQPQHF.

This sequence joins TRBV2 and TRBJ2-1; the D gene is possibly TRBD1 (5 bases). The CDR3 has 13 residues. Trimming took off 8 bases at V and 1 base at J, with 9 bases between the two ends. Germline V CDR1 and CDR2: SNHLY, FYNNEI. CDR3 residues: CASGAGSYNEQFF. CDR3 DNA sequence: TGTGCCAGCGGTGCAGGGTCCTACAATGAGCAGTTCTTC.

This clone is a singleton in its sample. V usage is TRBV6-5 and J usage is TRBJ1-5; D gene unclear. V was cut by 6 bases and J by 6 bases, with 12 bases left in between. From germline, CDR1 is MNHEY and CDR2 SVGAGI. There are 13 residues in the CDR3. In DNA form, the CDR3 reads TGTGCCAGCAGACGAGCAGAGGGTCAGCCCCAGCATTTT. Protein product: CASRRAEGQPQHF.